The rows below give T cell receptor beta chains drawn from one sample of a study of blood T cell repertoires in COVID-19. Measured with immunoSEQ multiplex PCR; TCRdb has only the in-frame clones, and not every one. The data hold about 75,000 clones, with roughly 78% observed a single time. Sequenced input: peripheral blood. The receptor set was obtained from a woman of 80 years or more with active or convalescent COVID-19. CDR3s include the opening cysteine and the closing phenylalanine or tryptophan. Fields, in order: V gene, J gene, D gene, CDR3 protein, CDR3 DNA. The D gene is left open where the match is weak.

TRBV6-5	TRBJ2-2	-	CASSYSRTGAGELFF	TGTGCCAGCAGTTACTCCCGGACCGGGGCCGGGGAGCTGTTTTTT
TRBV5-6	TRBJ2-7	TRBD2	CASTPGRRGGDYEQYF	TGTGCCAGCACCCCCGGGCGTCGGGGGGGGGACTACGAGCAGTACTTC
TRBV7-2	TRBJ1-5	TRBD1	CASSLGQGTNQPQHF	TGTGCCAGCAGCTTAGGACAGGGAACGAATCAGCCCCAGCATTTT
TRBV6-2/TRBV6-3	TRBJ2-3	-	CASSFRTGTDTQYF	TGTGCCAGCAGTTTTAGGACAGGCACAGATACGCAGTATTTT
TRBV7-2	TRBJ2-1	-	CASSLRFPQQSISYNEQFF	TGTGCCAGCAGCTTACGATTCCCACAGCAGAGCATCTCCTACAATGAGCAGTTCTTC
TRBV5-1	TRBJ2-7	-	CASSLGSPGSEQYF	TGCGCCAGCAGCTTGGGCTCCCCAGGCAGCGAGCAGTACTTC
TRBV9	TRBJ1-2	-	CASSENRDFERDYGYTF	TGTGCCAGCAGCGAGAACCGGGACTTCGAAAGGGACTATGGCTACACCTTC
TRBV27	TRBJ2-3	TRBD1	CASSNTGATQYF	TGTGCCAGCAGTAACACAGGGGCTACGCAGTATTTT
TRBV12-1	TRBJ2-3	-	CASSFSVPRDTQYF	TGTGCCAGCAGCTTTTCGGTCCCACGGGATACGCAGTATTTT
TRBV6-6	TRBJ2-3	-	CASSRSGSTDTQYF	TGTGCCAGCAGTCGGTCGGGGAGCACAGATACGCAGTATTTT